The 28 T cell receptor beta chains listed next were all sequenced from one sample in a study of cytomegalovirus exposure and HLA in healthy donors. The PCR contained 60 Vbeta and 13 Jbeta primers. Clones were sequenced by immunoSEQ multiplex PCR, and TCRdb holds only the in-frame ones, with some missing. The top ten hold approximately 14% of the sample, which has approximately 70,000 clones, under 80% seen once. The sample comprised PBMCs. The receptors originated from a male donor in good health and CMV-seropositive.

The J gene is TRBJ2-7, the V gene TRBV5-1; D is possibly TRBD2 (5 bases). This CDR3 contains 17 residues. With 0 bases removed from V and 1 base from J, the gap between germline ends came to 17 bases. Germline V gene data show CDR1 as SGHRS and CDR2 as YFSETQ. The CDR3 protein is CASSLAGSRRESYEQYF. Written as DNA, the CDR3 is TGCGCCAGCAGCTTGGCCGGGTCCAGACGGGAATCCTACGAGCAGTACTTC.

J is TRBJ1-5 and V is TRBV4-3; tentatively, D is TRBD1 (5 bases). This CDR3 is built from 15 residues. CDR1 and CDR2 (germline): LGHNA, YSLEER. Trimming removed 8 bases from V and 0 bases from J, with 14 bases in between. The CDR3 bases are TGCGCCAGCGGGCCGACAGTTAATAGCAATCAGCCCCAGCATTTT. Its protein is CASGPTVNSNQPQHF.

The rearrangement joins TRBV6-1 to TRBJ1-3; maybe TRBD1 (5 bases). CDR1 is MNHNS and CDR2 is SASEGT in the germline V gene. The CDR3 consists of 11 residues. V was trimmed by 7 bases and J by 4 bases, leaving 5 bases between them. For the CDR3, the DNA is TGTGCCAGCAAGGGGGGAAACACCATATATTTT. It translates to CASKGGNTIYF.

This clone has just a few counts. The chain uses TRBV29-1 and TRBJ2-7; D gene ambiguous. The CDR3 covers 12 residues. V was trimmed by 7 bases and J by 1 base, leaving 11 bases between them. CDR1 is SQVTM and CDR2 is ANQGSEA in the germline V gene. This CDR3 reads CSATTQSYEQYF. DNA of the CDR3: TGCAGCGCTACGACACAATCCTACGAGCAGTACTTC.

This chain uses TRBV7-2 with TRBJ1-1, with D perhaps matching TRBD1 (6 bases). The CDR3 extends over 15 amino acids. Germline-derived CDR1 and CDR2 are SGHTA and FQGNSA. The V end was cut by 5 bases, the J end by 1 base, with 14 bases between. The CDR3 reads CASSILRTANTEAFF. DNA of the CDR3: TGTGCCAGCAGCATACTCCGGACAGCGAACACTGAAGCTTTCTTT.

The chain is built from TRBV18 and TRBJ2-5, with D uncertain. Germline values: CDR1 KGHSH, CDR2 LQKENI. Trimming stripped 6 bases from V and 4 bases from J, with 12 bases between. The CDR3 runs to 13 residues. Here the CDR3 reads CASSTTGGETQYF. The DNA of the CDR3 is TGTGCCAGCTCCACGACTGGTGGAGAGACCCAGTACTTC.

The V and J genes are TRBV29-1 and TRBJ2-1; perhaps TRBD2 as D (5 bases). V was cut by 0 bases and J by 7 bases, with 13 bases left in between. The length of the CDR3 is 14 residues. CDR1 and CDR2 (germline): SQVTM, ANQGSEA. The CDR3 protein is CSVEDWGVTNEQFF. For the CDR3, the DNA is TGCAGCGTTGAAGATTGGGGAGTTACTAATGAGCAGTTCTTC.

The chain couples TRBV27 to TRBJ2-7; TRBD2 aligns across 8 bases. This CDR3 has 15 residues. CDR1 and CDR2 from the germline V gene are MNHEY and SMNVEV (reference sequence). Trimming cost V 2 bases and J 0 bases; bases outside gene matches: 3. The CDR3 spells CASSLTTSDSYEQYF. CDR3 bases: TGTGCCAGCAGTTTAACGACTAGCGACTCCTACGAGCAGTACTTC.

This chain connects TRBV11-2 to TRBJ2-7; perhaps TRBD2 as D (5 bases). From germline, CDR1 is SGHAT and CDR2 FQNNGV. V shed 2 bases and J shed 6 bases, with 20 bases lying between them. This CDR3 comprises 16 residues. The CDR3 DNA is TGTGCCAGCAGCTTACTCCTCCGGATGGGGAGTGGCGAGCAGTACTTC. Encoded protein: CASSLLLRMGSGEQYF.

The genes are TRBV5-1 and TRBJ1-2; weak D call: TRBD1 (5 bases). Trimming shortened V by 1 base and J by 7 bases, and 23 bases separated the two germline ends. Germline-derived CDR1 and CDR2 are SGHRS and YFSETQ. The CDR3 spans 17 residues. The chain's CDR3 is CASSLTSRDGIRGGYTF. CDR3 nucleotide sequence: TGCGCCAGCAGCTTGACATCCAGGGATGGTATAAGGGGTGGCTACACCTTC.

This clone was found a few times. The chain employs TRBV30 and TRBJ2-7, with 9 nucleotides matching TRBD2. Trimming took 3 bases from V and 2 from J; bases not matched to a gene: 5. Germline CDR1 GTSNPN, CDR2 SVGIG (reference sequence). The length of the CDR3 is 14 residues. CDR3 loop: CAWRRTSETYEQYF. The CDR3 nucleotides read TGTGCCTGGAGGAGGACTAGCGAAACCTACGAGCAGTACTTC.

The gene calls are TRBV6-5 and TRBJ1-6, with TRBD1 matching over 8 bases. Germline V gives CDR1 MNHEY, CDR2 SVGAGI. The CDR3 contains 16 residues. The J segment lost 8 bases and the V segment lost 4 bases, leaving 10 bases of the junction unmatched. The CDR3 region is CASSWRLRGPDSPLHF. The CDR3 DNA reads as TGTGCCAGCAGTTGGCGTCTCAGGGGGCCTGATTCACCCCTCCACTTT.

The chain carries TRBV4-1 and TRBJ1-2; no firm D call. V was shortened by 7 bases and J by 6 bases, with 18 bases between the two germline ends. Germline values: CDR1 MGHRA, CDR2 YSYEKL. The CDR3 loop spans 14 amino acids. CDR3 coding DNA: TGCGCCAGCAAAGGCGACTTCCGGATCGATGGCTACACCTTC. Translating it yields CASKGDFRIDGYTF.

DNA for the CDR3: TGTGCCTGGAGTCCCACATACAGGGTATCTCCAACTGGGGCCAACGTCCTGACTTTC. Residues: CAWSPTYRVSPTGANVLTF. The rearrangement links TRBV30 to TRBJ2-6; TRBD1 is a possible D gene (6 bases). Between the trimmed V and J ends, which lost 2 bases and 2 bases, there was a span of 22 bases. The CDR3 has 19 amino acids. Per germline, CDR1 GTSNPN and CDR2 SVGIG (reference sequence). The entire variable domain, with the rest obtained from reference TRBV30 and TRBJ2-6, is as follows: SQTIHQWPATLVQPVGSPLSLECTVEGTSNPNLYWYRQAAGRGLQLLFYSVGIGQISSEVPQNLSASRPQDRQFILSSKKLLLSDSGFYLCAWSPTYRVSPTGANVLTFGAGSRLTVL.

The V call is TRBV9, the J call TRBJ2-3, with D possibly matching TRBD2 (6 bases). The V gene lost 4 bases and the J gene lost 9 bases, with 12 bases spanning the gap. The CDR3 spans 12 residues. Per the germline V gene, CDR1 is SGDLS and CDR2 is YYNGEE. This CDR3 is CASSSPGGTQYF. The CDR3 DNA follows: TGTGCCAGCAGCTCCCCAGGAGGGACGCAGTATTTT.

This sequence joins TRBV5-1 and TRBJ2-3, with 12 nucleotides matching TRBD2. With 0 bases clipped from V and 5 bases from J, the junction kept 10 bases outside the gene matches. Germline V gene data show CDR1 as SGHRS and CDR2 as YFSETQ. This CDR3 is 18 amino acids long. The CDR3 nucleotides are TGCGCCAGCAGCTTGGCCAGGAACCGACTAGCGGGAGTAGATACGCAGTATTTT. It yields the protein CASSLARNRLAGVDTQYF. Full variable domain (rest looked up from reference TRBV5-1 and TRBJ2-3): KAGVTQTPRYLIKTRGQQVTLSCSPISGHRSVSWYQQTPGQGLQFLFEYFSETQRNKGNFPGRFSGRQFSNSRSEMNVSTLELGDSALYLCASSLARNRLAGVDTQYFGPGTRLTVL.

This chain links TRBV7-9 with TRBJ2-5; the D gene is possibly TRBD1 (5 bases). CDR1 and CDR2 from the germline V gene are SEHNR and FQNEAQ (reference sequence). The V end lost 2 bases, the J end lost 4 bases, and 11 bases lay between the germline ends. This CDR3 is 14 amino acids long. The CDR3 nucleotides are TGTGCCAGCAGCTTACAATCAGGGTCAGAGACCCAGTACTTC. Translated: CASSLQSGSETQYF. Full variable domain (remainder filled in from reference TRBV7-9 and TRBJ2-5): DTGVSQNPRHKITKRGQNVTFRCDPISEHNRLYWYRQTLGQGPEFLTYFQNEAQLEKSRLLSDRFSAERPKGSFSTLEIQRTEQGDSAMYLCASSLQSGSETQYFGPGTRLLVL.

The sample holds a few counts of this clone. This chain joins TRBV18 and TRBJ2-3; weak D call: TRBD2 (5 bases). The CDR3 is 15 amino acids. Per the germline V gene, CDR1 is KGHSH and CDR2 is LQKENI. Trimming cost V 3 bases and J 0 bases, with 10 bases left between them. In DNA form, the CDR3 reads TGTGCCAGCTCACCCCGAAGGACTAGCACAGATACGCAGTATTTT. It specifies CASSPRRTSTDTQYF.

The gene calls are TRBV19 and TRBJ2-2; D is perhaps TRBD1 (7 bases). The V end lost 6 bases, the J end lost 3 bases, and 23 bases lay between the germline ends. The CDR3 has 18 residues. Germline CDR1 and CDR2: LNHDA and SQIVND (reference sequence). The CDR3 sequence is CASSEGASAREDTGELFF. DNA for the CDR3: TGTGCCAGTAGCGAGGGGGCTAGCGCAAGAGAGGACACCGGGGAGCTGTTTTTT.

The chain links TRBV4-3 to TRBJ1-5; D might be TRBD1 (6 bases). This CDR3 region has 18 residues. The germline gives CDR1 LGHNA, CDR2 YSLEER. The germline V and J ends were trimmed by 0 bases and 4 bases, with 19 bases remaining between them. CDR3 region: CASSQEVPTGTRNQPQHF. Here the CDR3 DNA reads TGCGCCAGCAGCCAAGAGGTCCCCACAGGGACTAGAAATCAGCCCCAGCATTTT.

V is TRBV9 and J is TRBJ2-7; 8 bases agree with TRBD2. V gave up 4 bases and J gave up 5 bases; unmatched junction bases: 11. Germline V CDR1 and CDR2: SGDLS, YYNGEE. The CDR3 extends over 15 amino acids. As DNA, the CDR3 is TGTGCCAGCAGCCCTCGACTAGCGACAACCCACGAGCAGTACTTC. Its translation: CASSPRLATTHEQYF.

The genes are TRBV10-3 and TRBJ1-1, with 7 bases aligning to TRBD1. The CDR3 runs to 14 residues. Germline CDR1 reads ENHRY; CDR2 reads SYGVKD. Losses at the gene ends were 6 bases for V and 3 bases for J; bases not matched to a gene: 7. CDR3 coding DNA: TGTGCCATCAGGAGGGGGCTGGGAGACACTGAAGCTTTCTTT. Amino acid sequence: CAIRRGLGDTEAFF.

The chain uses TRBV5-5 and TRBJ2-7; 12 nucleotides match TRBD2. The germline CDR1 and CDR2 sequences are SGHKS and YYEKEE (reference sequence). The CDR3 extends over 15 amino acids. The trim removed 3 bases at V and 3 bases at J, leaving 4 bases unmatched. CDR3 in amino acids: CASSWSTSGSYEQYF. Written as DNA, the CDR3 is TGTGCCAGCAGCTGGTCGACTAGCGGGAGCTACGAGCAGTACTTC.

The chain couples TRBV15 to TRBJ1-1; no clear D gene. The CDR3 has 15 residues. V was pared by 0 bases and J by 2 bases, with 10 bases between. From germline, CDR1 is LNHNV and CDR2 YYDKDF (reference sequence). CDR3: CATSRDVGGNTEAFF. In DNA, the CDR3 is TGTGCCACCAGCAGAGATGTCGGCGGCAACACTGAAGCTTTCTTT.

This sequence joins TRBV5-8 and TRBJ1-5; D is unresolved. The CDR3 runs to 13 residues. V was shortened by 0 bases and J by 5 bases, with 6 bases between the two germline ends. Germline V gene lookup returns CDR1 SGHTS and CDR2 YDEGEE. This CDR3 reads CASSLGVYQPQHF. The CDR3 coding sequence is TGTGCCAGCAGCTTGGGCGTTTATCAGCCCCAGCATTTT.

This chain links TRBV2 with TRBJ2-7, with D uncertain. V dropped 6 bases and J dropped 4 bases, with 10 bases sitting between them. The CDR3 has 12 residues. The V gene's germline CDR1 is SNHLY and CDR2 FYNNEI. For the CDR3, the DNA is TGTGCCAGCAGAGACAATATTTACGAGCAGTACTTC. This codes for CASRDNIYEQYF. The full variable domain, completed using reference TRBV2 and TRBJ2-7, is EPEVTQTPSHQVTQMGQEVILRCVPISNHLYFYWYRQILGQKVEFLVSFYNNEISEKSEIFDDQFSVERPDGSNFTLKIRSTKLEDSAMYFCASRDNIYEQYFGPGTRLTVT.

The CDR3 DNA is TGCGCCAGCAGCTTGCTAGGTGGCCAATACGAGCAGTACTTC. This gives the protein CASSLLGGQYEQYF. The rearrangement joins TRBV5-1 to TRBJ2-7; no firm D call. The V gene lost 1 base and the J gene lost 4 bases, with 12 bases spanning the gap. This CDR3 is 14 amino acids long. Germline CDR1 is SGHRS and CDR2 is YFSETQ.

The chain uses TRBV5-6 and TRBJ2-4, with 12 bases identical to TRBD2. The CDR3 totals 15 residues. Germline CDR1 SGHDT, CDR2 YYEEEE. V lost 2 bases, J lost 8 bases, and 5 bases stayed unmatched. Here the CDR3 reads CASSFSTSGSYIQYF. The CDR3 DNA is TGTGCCAGCAGCTTTTCGACTAGCGGGAGTTACATTCAGTACTTC.